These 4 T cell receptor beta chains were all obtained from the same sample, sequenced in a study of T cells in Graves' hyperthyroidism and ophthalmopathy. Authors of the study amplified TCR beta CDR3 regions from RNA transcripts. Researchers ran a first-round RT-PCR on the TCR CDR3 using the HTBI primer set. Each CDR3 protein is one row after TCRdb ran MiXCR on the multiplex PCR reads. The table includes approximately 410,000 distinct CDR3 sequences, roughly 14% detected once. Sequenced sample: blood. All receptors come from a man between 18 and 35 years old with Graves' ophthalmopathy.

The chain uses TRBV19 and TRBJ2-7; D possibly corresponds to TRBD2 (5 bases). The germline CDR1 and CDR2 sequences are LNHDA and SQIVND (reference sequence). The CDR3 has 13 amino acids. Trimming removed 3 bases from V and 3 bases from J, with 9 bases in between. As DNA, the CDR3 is TGTGCCAGTAGTATCCGGGATAACTACGAGCAGTACTTC. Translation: CASSIRDNYEQYF. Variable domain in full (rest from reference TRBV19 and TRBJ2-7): DGGITQSPKYLFRKEGQNVTLSCEQNLNHDAMYWYRQDPGQGLRLIYYSQIVNDFQKGDIAEGYSVSREKKESFPLTVTSAQKNPTAFYLCASSIRDNYEQYFGPGTRLTVT.

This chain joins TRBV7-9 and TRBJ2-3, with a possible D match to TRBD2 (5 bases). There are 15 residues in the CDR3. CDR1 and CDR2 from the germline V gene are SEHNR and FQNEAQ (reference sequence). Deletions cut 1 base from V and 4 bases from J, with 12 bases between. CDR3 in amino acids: CASSLGRYGADTQYF. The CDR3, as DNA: TGTGCCAGCAGCTTAGGCAGGTACGGGGCAGATACGCAGTATTTT.

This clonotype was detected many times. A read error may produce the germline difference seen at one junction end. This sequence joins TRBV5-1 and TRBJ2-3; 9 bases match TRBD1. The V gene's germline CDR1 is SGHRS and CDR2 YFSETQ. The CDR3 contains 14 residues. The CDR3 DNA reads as TGTGCCAGCAGCTTGGGACAGGGCGCAGATACGCAGTATTTT. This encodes CASSLGQGADTQYF.

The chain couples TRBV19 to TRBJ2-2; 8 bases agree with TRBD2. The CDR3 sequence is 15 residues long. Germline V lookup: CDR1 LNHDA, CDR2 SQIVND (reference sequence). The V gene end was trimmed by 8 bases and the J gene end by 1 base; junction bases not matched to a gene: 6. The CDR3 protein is CASSPLAENTGELFF. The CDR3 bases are TGTGCCAGTTCCCCACTAGCGGAGAACACCGGGGAGCTGTTTTTT.